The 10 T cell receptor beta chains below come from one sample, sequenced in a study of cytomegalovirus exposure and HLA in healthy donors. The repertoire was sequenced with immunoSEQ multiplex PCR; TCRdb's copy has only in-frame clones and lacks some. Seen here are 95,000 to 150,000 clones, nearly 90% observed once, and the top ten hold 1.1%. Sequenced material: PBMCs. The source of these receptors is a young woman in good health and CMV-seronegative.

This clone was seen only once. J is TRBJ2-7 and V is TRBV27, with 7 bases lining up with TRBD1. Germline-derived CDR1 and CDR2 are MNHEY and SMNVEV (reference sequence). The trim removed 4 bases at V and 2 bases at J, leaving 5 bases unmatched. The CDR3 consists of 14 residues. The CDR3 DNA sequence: TGTGCCAGCAGTTCGACAGGGCCTCCCTACGAGCAGTACTTC. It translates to CASSSTGPPYEQYF.

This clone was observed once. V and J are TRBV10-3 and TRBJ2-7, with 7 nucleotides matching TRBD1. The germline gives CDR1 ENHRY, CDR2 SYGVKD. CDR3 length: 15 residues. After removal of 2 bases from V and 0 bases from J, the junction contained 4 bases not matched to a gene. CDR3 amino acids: CAISEEQGSSYEQYV. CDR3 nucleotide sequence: TGTGCCATCAGTGAGGAACAGGGGAGCTCCTACGAGCAGTACGTC.

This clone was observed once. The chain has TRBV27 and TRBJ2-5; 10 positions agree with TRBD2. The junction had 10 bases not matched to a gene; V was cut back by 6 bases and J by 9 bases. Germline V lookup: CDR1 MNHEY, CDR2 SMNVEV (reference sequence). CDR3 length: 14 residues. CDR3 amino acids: CASRISSGSWSQYF. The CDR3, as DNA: TGTGCCAGCAGAATTTCTAGCGGGAGTTGGTCCCAGTACTTC.

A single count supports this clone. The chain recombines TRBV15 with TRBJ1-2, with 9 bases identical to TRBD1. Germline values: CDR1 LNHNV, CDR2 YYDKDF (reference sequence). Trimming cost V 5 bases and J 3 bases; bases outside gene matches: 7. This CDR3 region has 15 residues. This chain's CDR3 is CATSGLWDRDYGYTF. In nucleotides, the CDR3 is TGTGCCACCAGCGGTCTTTGGGACAGGGACTATGGCTACACCTTC.

In DNA form, the CDR3 reads TGTGCCAGCAGCTCACAGGGGGCCCACGATTATGGCTACACCTTC. Translation: CASSSQGAHDYGYTF. The V call is TRBV7-9, the J call TRBJ1-2; TRBD1 agrees at 9 bases. Per germline, CDR1 SEHNR and CDR2 FQNEAQ (reference sequence). The J segment lost 5 bases and the V segment lost 4 bases, leaving 8 bases of the junction unmatched. The CDR3 spans 15 residues.

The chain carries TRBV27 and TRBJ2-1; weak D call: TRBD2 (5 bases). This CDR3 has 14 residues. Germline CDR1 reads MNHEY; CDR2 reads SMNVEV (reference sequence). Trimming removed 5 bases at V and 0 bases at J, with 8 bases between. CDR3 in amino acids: CASSDYSSYNEQFF. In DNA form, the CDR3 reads TGTGCCAGCAGTGACTACAGCTCCTACAATGAGCAGTTCTTC.

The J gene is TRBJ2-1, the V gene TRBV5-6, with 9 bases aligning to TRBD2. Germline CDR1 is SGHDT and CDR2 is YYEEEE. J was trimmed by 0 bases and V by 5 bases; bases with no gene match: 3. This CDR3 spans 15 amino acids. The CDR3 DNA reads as TGTGCCAGCAGTTTAGCGGGAGACTCCTACAATGAGCAGTTCTTC. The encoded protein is CASSLAGDSYNEQFF.

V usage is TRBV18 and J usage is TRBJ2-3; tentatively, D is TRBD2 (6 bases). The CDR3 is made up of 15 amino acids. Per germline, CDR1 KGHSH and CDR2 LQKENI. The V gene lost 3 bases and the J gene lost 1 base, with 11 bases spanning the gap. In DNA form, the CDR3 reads TGTGCCAGCTCACCTGCGGGGTCAGGCACAGATACGCAGTATTTT. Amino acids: CASSPAGSGTDTQYF.

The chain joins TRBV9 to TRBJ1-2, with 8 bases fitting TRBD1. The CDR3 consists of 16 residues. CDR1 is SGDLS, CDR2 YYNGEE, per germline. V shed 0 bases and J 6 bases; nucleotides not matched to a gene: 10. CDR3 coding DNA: TGTGCCAGCAGCGTAGCCCTCAGGACAGGGTTGAATGGCTACACCTTC. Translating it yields CASSVALRTGLNGYTF.

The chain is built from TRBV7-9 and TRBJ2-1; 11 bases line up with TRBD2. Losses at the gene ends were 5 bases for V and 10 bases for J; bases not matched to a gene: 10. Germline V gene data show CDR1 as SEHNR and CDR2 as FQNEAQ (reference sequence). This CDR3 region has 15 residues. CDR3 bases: TGTGCCAGCAGCGACACTAGCGGGAGTTCGGGGGAGCAGTTCTTC. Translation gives CASSDTSGSSGEQFF. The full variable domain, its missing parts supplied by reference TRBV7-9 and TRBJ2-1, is DTGVSQNPRHKITKRGQNVTFRCDPISEHNRLYWYRQTLGQGPEFLTYFQNEAQLEKSRLLSDRFSAERPKGSFSTLEIQRTEQGDSAMYLCASSDTSGSSGEQFFGPGTRLTVL.